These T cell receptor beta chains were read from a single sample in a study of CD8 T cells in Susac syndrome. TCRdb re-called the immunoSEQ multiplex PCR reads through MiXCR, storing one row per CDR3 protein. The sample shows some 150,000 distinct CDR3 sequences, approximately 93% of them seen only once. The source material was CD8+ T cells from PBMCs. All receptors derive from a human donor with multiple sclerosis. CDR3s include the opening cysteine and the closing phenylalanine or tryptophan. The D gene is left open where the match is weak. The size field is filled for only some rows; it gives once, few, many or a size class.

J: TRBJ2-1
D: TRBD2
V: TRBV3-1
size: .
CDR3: CASSQRTSGGNNEQFF
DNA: TGTGCCAGCAGCCAACGAACTAGCGGGGGTAACAATGAGCAGTTCTTC

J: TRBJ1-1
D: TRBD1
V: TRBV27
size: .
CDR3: CASSLRGPNTEAFF
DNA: TGTGCCAGCAGTTTGAGGGGGCCGAACACTGAAGCTTTCTTT

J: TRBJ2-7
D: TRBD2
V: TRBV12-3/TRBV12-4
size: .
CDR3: CASSHARGSSYEQYF
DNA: TGTGCCAGCAGTCATGCGCGGGGGAGCTCCTACGAGCAGTACTTC

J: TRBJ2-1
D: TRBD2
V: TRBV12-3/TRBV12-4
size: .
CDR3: CASSPELAGVDNEQFF
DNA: TGTGCCAGCAGTCCGGAACTAGCGGGGGTGGACAATGAGCAGTTCTTC

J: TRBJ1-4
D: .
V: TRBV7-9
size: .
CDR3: CASSRSGGHEKLFF
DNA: TGTGCCAGCAGCCGATCCGGGGGGCACGAAAAACTGTTTTTT

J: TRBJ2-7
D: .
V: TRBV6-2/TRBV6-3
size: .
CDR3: CASSYSSSFGIWSYEQYF
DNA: TGTGCCAGCAGTTACTCCTCCTCCTTCGGTATATGGTCCTACGAGCAGTACTTC

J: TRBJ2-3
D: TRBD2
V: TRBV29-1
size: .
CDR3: CSVASGVGDTQYF
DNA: TGCAGCGTTGCGAGCGGGGTTGGTGATACGCAGTATTTT

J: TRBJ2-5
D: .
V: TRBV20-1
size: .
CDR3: CSARDQAGAGETQYF
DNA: TGCAGTGCTAGAGATCAGGCCGGGGCGGGAGAGACCCAGTACTTC

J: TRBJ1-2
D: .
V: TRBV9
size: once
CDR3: CASSVLRGPFTGYTF
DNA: TGTGCCAGCAGCGTCTTACGGGGCCCCTTCACCGGCTACACCTTC

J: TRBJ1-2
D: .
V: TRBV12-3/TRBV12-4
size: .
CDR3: CASSTPRYGYTF
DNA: TGTGCCAGCAGTACTCCACGATATGGCTACACCTTC

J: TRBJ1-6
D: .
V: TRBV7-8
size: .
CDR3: CASSLRGLSYNSPLHF
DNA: TGTGCCAGCAGCTTAAGGGGTTTGTCCTATAATTCACCCCTCCACTTT

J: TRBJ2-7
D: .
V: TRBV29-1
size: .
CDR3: CSVRGTDYEQYF
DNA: TGCAGCGTGCGGGGGACAGACTACGAGCAGTACTTC

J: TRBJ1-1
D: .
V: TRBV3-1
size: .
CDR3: CASSGTGTATEAFF
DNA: TGTGCCAGCAGCGGGACGGGGACCGCTACCGAAGCTTTCTTT

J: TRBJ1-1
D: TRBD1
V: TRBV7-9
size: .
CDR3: CASRKQGERNTEAFF
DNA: TGTGCCAGCAGAAAACAGGGGGAGAGGAACACTGAAGCTTTCTTT

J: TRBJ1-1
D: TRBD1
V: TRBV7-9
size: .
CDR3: CASSLRDSSTEAFF
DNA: TGTGCCAGCAGCCTCCGGGACAGCTCCACTGAAGCTTTCTTT

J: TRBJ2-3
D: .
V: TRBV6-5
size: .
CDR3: CASSYLRGPTDTQYF
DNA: TGTGCCAGCAGTTATCTGCGGGGGCCCACAGATACGCAGTATTTT

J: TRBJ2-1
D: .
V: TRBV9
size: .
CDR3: CASSVEGGIDEQFF
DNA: TGTGCCAGCAGCGTCGAGGGGGGTATCGATGAGCAGTTCTTC

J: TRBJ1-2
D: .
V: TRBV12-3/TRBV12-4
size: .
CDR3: CASSLGTYYGYTF
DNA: TGTGCCAGCAGCCTAGGGACCTACTATGGCTACACCTTC

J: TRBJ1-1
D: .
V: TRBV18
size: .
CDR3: CASSDAGRAIRAEAFF
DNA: TGTGCCAGCTCGGATGCTGGACGGGCTATAAGGGCTGAAGCTTTCTTT

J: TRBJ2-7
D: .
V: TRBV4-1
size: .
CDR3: CASSPEQARAYEQYF
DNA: TGCGCCAGCAGCCCAGAGCAAGCCAGGGCCTACGAGCAGTACTTC

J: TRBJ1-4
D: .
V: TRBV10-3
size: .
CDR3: CAISESGGFNEKLFF
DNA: TGTGCCATCAGTGAGTCCGGGGGCTTTAATGAAAAACTGTTTTTT

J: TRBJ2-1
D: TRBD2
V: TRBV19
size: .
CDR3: CASSIRGGNNEQFF
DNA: TGTGCCAGTAGTATCCGGGGGGGGAACAATGAGCAGTTCTTC

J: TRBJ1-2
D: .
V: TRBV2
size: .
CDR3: CASIQGLSGGYTF
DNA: TGTGCCAGCATACAGGGCCTTTCGGGGGGCTACACCTTC

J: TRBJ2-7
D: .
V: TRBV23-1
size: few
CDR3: CASSQSVWSPHEQYF
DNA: TGCGCCAGCAGTCAATCGGTCTGGTCTCCCCACGAGCAGTACTTC

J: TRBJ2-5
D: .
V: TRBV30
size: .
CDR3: CAWMDTQETQYF
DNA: TGTGCCTGGATGGATACGCAGGAGACCCAGTACTTC

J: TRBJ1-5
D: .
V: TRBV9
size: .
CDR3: CASSGGGAFNQPQHF
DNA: TGTGCCAGCAGCGGCGGAGGGGCGTTCAATCAGCCCCAGCATTTT

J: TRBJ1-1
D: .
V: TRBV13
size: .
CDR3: CASSLGFGEAFF
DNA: TGTGCCAGCAGCTTAGGCTTTGGGGAAGCTTTCTTT

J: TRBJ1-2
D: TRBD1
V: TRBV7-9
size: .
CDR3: CASSPSPGQGAGYTF
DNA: TGTGCCAGCAGCCCCTCTCCGGGACAGGGGGCGGGCTACACCTTC

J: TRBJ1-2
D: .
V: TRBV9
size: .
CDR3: CASSGGDYGYTF
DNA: TGTGCCAGCAGCGGAGGTGACTATGGCTACACCTTC

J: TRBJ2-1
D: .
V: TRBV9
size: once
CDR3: CASSVDGGNEQFF
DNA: TGTGCCAGCAGCGTAGATGGGGGCAATGAGCAGTTCTTC

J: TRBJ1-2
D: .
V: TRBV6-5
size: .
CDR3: CASAPKQGDYGYTF
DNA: TGTGCCAGCGCCCCGAAACAGGGCGACTATGGCTACACCTTC

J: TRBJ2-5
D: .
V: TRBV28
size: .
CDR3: CASSPGQWETQYF
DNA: TGTGCCAGCAGTCCTGGACAATGGGAGACCCAGTACTTC

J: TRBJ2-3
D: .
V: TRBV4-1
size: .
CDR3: CASRSRIARADTQYF
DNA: TGCGCCAGCAGATCCCGGATAGCGCGGGCAGATACGCAGTATTTT

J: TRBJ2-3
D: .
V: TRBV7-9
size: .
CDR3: CASSLRDTSQYF
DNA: TGTGCCAGCAGCTTAAGGGATACGTCGCAGTATTTT

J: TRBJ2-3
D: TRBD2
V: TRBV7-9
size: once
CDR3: CASSFGLAGEDTDTQYF
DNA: TGTGCCAGCAGCTTCGGACTAGCGGGGGAGGACACAGATACGCAGTATTTT

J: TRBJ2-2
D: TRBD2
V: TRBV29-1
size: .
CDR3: CSTPGLASGELFF
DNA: TGCAGCACCCCGGGACTAGCGTCCGGGGAGCTGTTTTTT

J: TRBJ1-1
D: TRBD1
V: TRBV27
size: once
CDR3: CASSSRQGNTEAFF
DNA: TGTGCCAGCAGTTCGAGACAGGGTAACACTGAAGCTTTCTTT

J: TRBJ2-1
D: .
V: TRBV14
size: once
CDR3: CASSHFSQGDNEQFF
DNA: TGTGCCAGCAGCCATTTTTCGCAGGGCGACAATGAGCAGTTCTTC

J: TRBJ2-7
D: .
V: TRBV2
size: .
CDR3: CASSVPPGNYEQYF
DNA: TGTGCCAGCAGTGTCCCTCCGGGAAACTACGAGCAGTACTTC

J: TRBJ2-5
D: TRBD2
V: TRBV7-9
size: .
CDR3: CASRARGGNQETQYF
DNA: TGTGCCAGCAGGGCTCGCGGGGGGAACCAAGAGACCCAGTACTTC